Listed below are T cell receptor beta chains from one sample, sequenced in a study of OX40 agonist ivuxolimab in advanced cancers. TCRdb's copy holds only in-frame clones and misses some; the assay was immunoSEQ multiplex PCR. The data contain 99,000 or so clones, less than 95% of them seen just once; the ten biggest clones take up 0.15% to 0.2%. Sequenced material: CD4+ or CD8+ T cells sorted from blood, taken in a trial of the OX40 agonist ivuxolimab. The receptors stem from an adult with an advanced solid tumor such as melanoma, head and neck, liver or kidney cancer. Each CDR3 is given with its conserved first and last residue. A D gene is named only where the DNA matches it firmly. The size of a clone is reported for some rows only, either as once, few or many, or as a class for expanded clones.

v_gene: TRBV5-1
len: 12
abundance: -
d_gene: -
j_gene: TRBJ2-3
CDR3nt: TGCGCCAGCAGGATCGAATGGGATACGCAGTATTTT
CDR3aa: CASRIEWDTQYF

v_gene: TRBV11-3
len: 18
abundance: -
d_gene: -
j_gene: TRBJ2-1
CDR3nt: TGTGCCAGCAGCTTAGATCAGGGCGGGACAGCGCTCTACAATGAGCAGTTCTTC
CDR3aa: CASSLDQGGTALYNEQFF

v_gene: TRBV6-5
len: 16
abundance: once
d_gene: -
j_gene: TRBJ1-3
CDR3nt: TGTGCCAGCAGTTACTCGGGCGTGAGCTCTGGAAACACCATATATTTT
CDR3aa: CASSYSGVSSGNTIYF

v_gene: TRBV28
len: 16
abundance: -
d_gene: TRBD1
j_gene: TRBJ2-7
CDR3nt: TGTGCCAGCAGCGCCCTCCTAGGACAGGGGTCCTACGAGCAGTACTTC
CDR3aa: CASSALLGQGSYEQYF

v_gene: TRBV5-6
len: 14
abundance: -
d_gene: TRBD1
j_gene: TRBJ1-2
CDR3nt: TGTGCCAGCAGCCCCGGACAGGGGAACTATGGCTACACCTTC
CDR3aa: CASSPGQGNYGYTF

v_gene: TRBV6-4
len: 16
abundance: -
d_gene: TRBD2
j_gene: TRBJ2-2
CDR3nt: TGTGCCAGCAGTGACTCGGGGACTAGCGGGTACGGGGAGCTGTTTTTT
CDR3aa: CASSDSGTSGYGELFF

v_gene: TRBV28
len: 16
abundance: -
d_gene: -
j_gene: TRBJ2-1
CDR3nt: TGTGCCAGCAGCCCTCCTCGGACTTCGATATACAATGAGCAGTTCTTC
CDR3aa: CASSPPRTSIYNEQFF

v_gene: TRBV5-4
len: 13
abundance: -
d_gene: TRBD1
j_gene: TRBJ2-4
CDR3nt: TGTGCCAGCAGCTTTGACAGGGGAAACATTCAGTACTTC
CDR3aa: CASSFDRGNIQYF

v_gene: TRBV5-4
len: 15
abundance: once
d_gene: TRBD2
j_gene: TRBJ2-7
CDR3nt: TGTGCCAGCAGCGTGACTAGCGGGAGGGAGTACGAGCAGTACTTC
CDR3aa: CASSVTSGREYEQYF

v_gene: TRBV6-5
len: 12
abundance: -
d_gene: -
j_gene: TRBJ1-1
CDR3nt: TGTGCCAGCAGCCCTGGGGGGGGACAAGCTTTCTTT
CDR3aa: CASSPGGGQAFF

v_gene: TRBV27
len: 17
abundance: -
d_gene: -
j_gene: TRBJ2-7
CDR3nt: TGTGCCAGCAGCCCAACATGGGGGGGCAGGGATCGGTACGAGCAGTACTTC
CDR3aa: CASSPTWGGRDRYEQYF

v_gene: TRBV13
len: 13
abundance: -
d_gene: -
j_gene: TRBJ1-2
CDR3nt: TGTGCCAGCAGCTTCGGACACAACTATGGCTACACCTTC
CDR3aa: CASSFGHNYGYTF

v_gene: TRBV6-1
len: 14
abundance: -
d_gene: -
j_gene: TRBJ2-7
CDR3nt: TGTGCCAGCAGCATCCTCGAGGGGCCGTACGAGCAGTACTTC
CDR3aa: CASSILEGPYEQYF

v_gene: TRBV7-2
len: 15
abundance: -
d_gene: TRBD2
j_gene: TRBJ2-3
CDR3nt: TGTGCCAGCAGCTTGGGCGGGGGGAGGAGAGATACGCAGTATTTT
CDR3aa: CASSLGGGRRDTQYF

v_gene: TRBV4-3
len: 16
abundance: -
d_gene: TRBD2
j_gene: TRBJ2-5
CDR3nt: TGCGCCAGCAGCCAAGAAGTCAGCGGGAGGGCGGGGACCCAGTACTTC
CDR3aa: CASSQEVSGRAGTQYF

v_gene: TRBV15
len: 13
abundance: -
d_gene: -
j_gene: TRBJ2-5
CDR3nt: TGTGCCACCAGCAGGGACGATCTGAGGACCCAGTACTTC
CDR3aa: CATSRDDLRTQYF

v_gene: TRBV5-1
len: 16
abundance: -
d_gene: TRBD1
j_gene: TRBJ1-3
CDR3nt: TGCGCCAGCAGCTTGGCCCCGGACAGGATAGGAAACACCATATATTTT
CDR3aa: CASSLAPDRIGNTIYF

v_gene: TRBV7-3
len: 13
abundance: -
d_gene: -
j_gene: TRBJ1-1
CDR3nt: TGTGCCAGCAGCCAATCCAAGAACACTGAAGCTTTCTTT
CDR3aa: CASSQSKNTEAFF

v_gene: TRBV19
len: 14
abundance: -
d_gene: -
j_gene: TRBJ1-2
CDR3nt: TGTGCCAGTAGTCTCCGGGACCAATGGGCTGGCTACACCTTC
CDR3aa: CASSLRDQWAGYTF

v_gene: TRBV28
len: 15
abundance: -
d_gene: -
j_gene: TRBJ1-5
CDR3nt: TGTGCCAGCAGTTCTCGGGGCACTGGCAATCAGCCCCAGCATTTT
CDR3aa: CASSSRGTGNQPQHF

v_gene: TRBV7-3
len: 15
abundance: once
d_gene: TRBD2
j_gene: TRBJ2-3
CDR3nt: TGTGCCAGCAGCTTCTCCGGGACTATGACAGATACGCAGTATTTT
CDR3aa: CASSFSGTMTDTQYF

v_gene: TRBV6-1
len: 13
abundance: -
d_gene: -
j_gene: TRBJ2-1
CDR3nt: TGTGCCAGCAGACAGGGTCTCTACAATGAGCAGTTCTTC
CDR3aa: CASRQGLYNEQFF

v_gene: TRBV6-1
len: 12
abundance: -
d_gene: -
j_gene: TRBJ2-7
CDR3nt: TGTGCCAGCAGTGAATGGAACTACGAGCAGTACTTC
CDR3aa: CASSEWNYEQYF

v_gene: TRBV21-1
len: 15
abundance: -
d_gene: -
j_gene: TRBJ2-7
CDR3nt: TGTGCCAGCAGCAAAGTTGGGACTACTTCCTACGAGCAGTACTTC
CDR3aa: CASSKVGTTSYEQYF

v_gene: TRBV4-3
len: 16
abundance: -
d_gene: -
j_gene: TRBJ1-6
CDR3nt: TGCGCCAGCAGCCAAGATCCGCAGGGGCCGGGTTCACCCCTCCACTTT
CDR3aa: CASSQDPQGPGSPLHF

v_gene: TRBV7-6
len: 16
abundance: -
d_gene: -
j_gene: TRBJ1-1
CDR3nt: TGTGCCAGCAGCTCGTGGCGGGACAAAGGGAACACTGAAGCTTTCTTT
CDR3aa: CASSSWRDKGNTEAFF

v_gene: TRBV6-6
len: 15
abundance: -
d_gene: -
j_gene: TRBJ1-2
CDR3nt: TGTGCCAGCAGTTACCCCTCGGGGAGCGGCTATGGCTACACCTTC
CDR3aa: CASSYPSGSGYGYTF

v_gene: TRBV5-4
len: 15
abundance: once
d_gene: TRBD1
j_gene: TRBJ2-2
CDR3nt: TGTGCCAGCAGCTTTCGCGACAGGGGGGCAGGGGAGCTGTTTTTT
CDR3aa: CASSFRDRGAGELFF

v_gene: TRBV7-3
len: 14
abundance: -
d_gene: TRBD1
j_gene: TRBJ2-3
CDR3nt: TGTGCCAGCAGCCCACAGGGGGCCACAGATACGCAGTATTTT
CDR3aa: CASSPQGATDTQYF